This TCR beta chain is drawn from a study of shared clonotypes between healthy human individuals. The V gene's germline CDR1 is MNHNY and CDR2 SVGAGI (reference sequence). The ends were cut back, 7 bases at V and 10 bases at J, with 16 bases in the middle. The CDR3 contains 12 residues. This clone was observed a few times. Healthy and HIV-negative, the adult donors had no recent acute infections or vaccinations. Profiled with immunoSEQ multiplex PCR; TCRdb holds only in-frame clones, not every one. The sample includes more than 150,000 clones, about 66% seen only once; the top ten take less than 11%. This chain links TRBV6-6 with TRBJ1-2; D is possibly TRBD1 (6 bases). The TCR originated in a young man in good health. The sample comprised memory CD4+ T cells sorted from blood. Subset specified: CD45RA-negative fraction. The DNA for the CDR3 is TGTGCCAGCAAGGGGGGTGAGATTGACTACACCTTC. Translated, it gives CASKGGEIDYTF.